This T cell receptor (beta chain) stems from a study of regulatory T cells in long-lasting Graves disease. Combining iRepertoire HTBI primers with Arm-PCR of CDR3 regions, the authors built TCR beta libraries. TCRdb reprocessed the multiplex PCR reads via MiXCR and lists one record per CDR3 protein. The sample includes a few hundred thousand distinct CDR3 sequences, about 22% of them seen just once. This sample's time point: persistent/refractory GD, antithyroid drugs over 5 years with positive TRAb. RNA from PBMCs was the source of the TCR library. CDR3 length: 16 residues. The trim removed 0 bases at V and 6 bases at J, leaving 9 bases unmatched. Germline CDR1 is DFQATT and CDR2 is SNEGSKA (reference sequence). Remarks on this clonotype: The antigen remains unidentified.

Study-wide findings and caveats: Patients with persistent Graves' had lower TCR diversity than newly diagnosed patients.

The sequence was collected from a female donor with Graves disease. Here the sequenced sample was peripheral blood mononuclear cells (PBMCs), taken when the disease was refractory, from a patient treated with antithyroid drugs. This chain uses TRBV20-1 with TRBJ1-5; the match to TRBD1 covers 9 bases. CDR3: CSARDPRQGDVQPQHF. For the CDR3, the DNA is TGCAGTGCTAGAGATCCCCGACAGGGGGACGTTCAGCCCCAGCATTTT.